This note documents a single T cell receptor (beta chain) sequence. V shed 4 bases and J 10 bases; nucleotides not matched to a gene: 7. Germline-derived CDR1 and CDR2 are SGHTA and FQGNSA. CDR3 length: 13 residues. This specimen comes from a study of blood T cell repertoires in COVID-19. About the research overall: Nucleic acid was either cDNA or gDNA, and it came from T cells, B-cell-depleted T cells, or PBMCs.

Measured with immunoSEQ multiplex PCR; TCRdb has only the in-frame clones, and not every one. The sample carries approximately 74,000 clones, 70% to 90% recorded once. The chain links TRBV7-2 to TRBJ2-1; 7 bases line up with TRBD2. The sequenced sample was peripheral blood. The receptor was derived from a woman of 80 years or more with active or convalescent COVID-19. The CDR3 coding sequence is TGTGCCAGCAGCTCCAGACTAGCCGGGGAGCAGTTCTTC. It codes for CASSSRLAGEQFF.